The clone carrying this T cell receptor beta chain appeared a few times. The antigen remains unidentified. The data derive from a study of spatial heterogeneity in lung cancer. The CDR3 is 15 amino acids. Germline trimming cut 6 bases from V and 5 bases from J; bases unmatched to any gene: 7. Germline assignment: CDR1 MRHNA and CDR2 SNTAGT. Study-level results: Counts of expanded alpha and beta TCRs within tumors tracked the tumor nonsynonymous mutation count.

The library protocol tagged each TCR cDNA with a unique molecular identifier. Via MiXCR, TCRdb re-called the 5' RACE reads, giving one row per CDR3 protein. The data show approximately 3,000 distinct CDR3 sequences, 35% seen once. Time point in this sample: sample taken at primary tumor resection. Samples were donated by 72 untreated early-stage non-small cell lung cancer patients. Whole RNA was taken from tumor, nontumor lung or frozen PBMC; it was then sequenced unsorted. The starting material was lung tumor tissue, obtained at surgery. This chain uses TRBV6-4 with TRBJ2-5; 12 bases agree with TRBD2. The receptor was isolated from a female donor with early-stage non-small cell lung cancer. CDR3 protein: CASSATSGSFETQYF. The CDR3 DNA reads TGTGCCAGCAGCGCGACTAGCGGGAGTTTTGAGACCCAGTACTTC.